This T cell receptor beta chain came from a study of cytomegalovirus exposure and HLA in healthy donors. The table lists this clone with a few counts. Amplification used 60 Vbeta primers and 13 Jbeta primers. Profiling relied on immunoSEQ multiplex PCR, and the TCRdb table lists in-frame clones only, not all of them. The sample carries roughly 100,000 clones, over 60% recorded once. The CDR3 contains 14 residues. Per germline, CDR1 LNHDA and CDR2 SQIVND (reference sequence). V lost 7 bases, J lost 1 base, and 13 bases lay in between. Specimen: PBMCs. This receptor was taken from a male donor in good health and CMV-seropositive. V and J are TRBV19 and TRBJ1-1; the D gene is possibly TRBD1 (6 bases). The CDR3 region has the DNA TGTGCCAGTACCCAAGGACAGAGGAACACTGAAGCTTTCTTT. Amino acid sequence: CASTQGQRNTEAFF. Based on the CDR3 plus reference TRBV19 and TRBJ1-1, the full variable domain is DGGITQSPKYLFRKEGQNVTLSCEQNLNHDAMYWYRQDPGQGLRLIYYSQIVNDFQKGDIAEGYSVSREKKESFPLTVTSAQKNPTAFYLCASTQGQRNTEAFFGQGTRLTVV.